Listed below are T cell receptor beta chains from one sample, sequenced in a study of T cell responses to AZD1222 COVID-19 vaccine. Clones were read by immunoSEQ multiplex PCR, and TCRdb kept only the in-frame ones, dropping some. The table records 140,000 to 150,000 clones, about 92% of them present only once. The source material was peripheral blood, sampled 28 days after the second AZD1222 dose. These receptors all come from an adult who received the AZD1222 COVID-19 vaccine. Each CDR3 is given without its conserved first and last residue. D genes are given only for firm matches.

v_call: TRBV19
j_call: TRBJ1-5
d_call: NA
cdr3_aa: ASTVGFQPQH

v_call: TRBV6-1
j_call: TRBJ2-2
d_call: TRBD1
cdr3_aa: ASSDWQGAFPGELF

v_call: TRBV12-5
j_call: TRBJ2-1
d_call: NA
cdr3_aa: ASGLVLGTLGDEQF

v_call: TRBV19
j_call: TRBJ2-1
d_call: NA
cdr3_aa: ASSLPTRSPRSSYNEQF

v_call: TRBV28
j_call: TRBJ2-7
d_call: NA
cdr3_aa: ASTPVRARGYEQY

v_call: TRBV19
j_call: TRBJ1-1
d_call: NA
cdr3_aa: ASSILGTLNTEAF

v_call: TRBV30
j_call: TRBJ2-2
d_call: NA
cdr3_aa: AWSLAAPGELF

v_call: TRBV19
j_call: TRBJ1-1
d_call: NA
cdr3_aa: ASSPHREADTEAF

v_call: TRBV11-3
j_call: TRBJ2-2
d_call: NA
cdr3_aa: ASSLGLGLDTGELF

v_call: TRBV10-3
j_call: TRBJ1-1
d_call: NA
cdr3_aa: AISELENTEAF

v_call: TRBV27
j_call: TRBJ1-1
d_call: NA
cdr3_aa: ASSFRLRGNTEAF

v_call: TRBV4-1
j_call: TRBJ2-2
d_call: NA
cdr3_aa: ASSFPSQGSNTGELF

v_call: TRBV11-2
j_call: TRBJ2-7
d_call: NA
cdr3_aa: ASSLGGGPYEQY

v_call: TRBV5-1
j_call: TRBJ2-3
d_call: TRBD2
cdr3_aa: ASRASGGADTQY

v_call: TRBV2
j_call: TRBJ2-2
d_call: NA
cdr3_aa: ASSDWATGELF

v_call: TRBV7-2
j_call: TRBJ1-5
d_call: NA
cdr3_aa: ASSLNLGYSNQPQH

v_call: TRBV19
j_call: TRBJ1-2
d_call: NA
cdr3_aa: ATQSGPRGYGYT

v_call: TRBV2
j_call: TRBJ1-5
d_call: TRBD1
cdr3_aa: ASRGTGSQPQH

v_call: TRBV7-3
j_call: TRBJ2-4
d_call: NA
cdr3_aa: ASSLVRGNIQY

v_call: TRBV7-8
j_call: TRBJ2-7
d_call: NA
cdr3_aa: ASSLARFQGQDYEQY

v_call: TRBV28
j_call: TRBJ2-7
d_call: NA
cdr3_aa: ASSPNPFGGRRSSYEQY

v_call: TRBV30
j_call: TRBJ1-6
d_call: NA
cdr3_aa: AWSVKGSNNSPLH

v_call: TRBV28
j_call: TRBJ1-2
d_call: NA
cdr3_aa: ASSKDGYGYT

v_call: TRBV7-9
j_call: TRBJ2-6
d_call: NA
cdr3_aa: ASRDGTSGANVLT

v_call: TRBV19
j_call: TRBJ1-4
d_call: NA
cdr3_aa: ASSPVWAPTNEKLF

v_call: TRBV4-2
j_call: TRBJ2-3
d_call: NA
cdr3_aa: ASSQESASTDTQY

v_call: TRBV10-3
j_call: TRBJ2-3
d_call: TRBD2
cdr3_aa: AISELAGLTDTQY

v_call: TRBV30
j_call: TRBJ2-7
d_call: NA
cdr3_aa: AWRNGPNEQY

v_call: TRBV30
j_call: TRBJ2-7
d_call: NA
cdr3_aa: AWSAGSWEQY

v_call: TRBV7-2
j_call: TRBJ2-7
d_call: NA
cdr3_aa: ASSRSSYEQY

v_call: TRBV19
j_call: TRBJ1-1
d_call: TRBD1
cdr3_aa: ASSRQGDITEAF

v_call: TRBV7-2
j_call: TRBJ1-4
d_call: TRBD1
cdr3_aa: ASSRQGTEKLF

v_call: TRBV27
j_call: TRBJ1-6
d_call: NA
cdr3_aa: ASSLSSGGVAGPNSPLH